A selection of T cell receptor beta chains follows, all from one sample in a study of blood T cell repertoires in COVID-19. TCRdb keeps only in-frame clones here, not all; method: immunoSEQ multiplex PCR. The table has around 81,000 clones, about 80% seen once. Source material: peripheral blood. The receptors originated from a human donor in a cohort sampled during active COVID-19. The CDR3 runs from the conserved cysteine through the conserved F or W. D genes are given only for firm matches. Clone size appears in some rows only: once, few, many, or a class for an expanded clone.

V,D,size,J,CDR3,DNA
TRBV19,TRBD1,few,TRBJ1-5,CASGGQGGLQPQHF,TGTGCCAGTGGCGGACAGGGGGGACTTCAGCCCCAGCATTTT
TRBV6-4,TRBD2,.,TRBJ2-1,CASSVLAGAHNEQFF,TGTGCCAGCAGTGTCCTAGCGGGGGCCCACAATGAGCAGTTCTTC
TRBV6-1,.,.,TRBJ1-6,CASSAPEGGGDNSPLHF,TGTGCCAGCAGTGCGCCCGAAGGGGGAGGGGATAATTCACCCCTCCACTTT
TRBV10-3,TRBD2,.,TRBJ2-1,CAISEGQGLAAGSEQFF,TGTGCCATCAGTGAGGGGCAAGGACTAGCGGCAGGTAGTGAGCAGTTCTTC
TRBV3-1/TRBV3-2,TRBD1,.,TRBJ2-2,CASSPTGVHYRGELFF,TGTGCCAGCAGCCCGACAGGGGTCCACTACAGGGGGGAGCTGTTTTTT
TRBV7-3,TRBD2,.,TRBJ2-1,CASSLSSGGAHEQFF,TGTGCCAGCAGCTTATCTAGCGGGGGGGCCCATGAGCAGTTCTTC
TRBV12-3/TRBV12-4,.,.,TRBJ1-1,CASSLTVEAFF,TGTGCCAGCAGTTTGACTGTTGAAGCTTTCTTT
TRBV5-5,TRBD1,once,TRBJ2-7,CASSLGIGTGSSYEQYF,TGTGCCAGCAGCTTGGGGATCGGGACAGGGAGCTCCTACGAGCAGTACTTC
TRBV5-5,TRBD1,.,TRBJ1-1,CASRTGGGSEAFF,TGTGCCAGCAGGACAGGGGGTGGCTCTGAAGCTTTCTTT
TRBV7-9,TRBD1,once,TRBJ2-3,CASSLGTGTTDTQYF,TGTGCCAGCAGCTTAGGGACAGGGACCACAGATACGCAGTATTTT
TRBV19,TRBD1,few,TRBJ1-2,CASSATGGSYGYTF,TGTGCCAGTAGTGCAACAGGGGGCAGCTATGGCTACACCTTC
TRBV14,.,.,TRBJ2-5,CASSYYQETQYF,TGTGCCAGCAGCTATTACCAAGAGACCCAGTACTTC
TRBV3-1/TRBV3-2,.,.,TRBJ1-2,CASSSGIVLGYTF,TGTGCCAGCAGCTCCGGGATAGTCCTAGGCTACACCTTC
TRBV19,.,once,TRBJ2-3,CASSIGPSPSTDTQYF,TGTGCCAGTAGTATAGGCCCGAGCCCTAGCACAGATACGCAGTATTTT
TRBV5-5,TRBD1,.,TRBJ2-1,CASSLQGNEQFF,TGTGCCAGCAGCTTACAGGGGAATGAGCAGTTCTTC
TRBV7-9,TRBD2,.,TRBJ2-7,CASSLRLGEGISYEQYF,TGTGCCAGCAGCTTACGGCTAGGGGAGGGAATCTCCTACGAGCAGTACTTC
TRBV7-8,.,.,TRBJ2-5,CASSLGGAGPQYF,TGTGCCAGCAGCTTGGGGGGGGCCGGGCCCCAGTACTTC
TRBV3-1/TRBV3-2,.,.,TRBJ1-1,CASSQVLRASLFF,TGTGCCAGCAGCCAAGTCCTACGTGCTTCGCTGTTCTTT
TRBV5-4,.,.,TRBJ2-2,CASSQIQGDTGELFF,TGTGCCAGCAGCCAAATACAGGGTGACACCGGGGAGCTGTTTTTT
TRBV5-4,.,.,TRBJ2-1,CASRPWTVNEQFF,TGTGCCAGCAGACCCTGGACTGTGAATGAGCAGTTCTTC
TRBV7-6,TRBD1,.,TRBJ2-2,CASSLAGTGYVGELFF,TGTGCCAGTAGCTTAGCTGGGACAGGGTATGTCGGGGAGCTGTTTTTT
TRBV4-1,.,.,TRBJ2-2,CASSQGGFTGELFF,TGCGCCAGCAGCCAAGGAGGGTTCACCGGGGAGCTGTTTTTT
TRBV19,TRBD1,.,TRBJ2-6,CASSSYQGEYAGANVLTF,TGTGCCAGTAGTTCATATCAGGGGGAGTATGCTGGGGCCAACGTCCTGACTTTC
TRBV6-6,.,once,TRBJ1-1,CATEGFVNTEAFF,TGTGCCACCGAGGGTTTTGTGAACACTGAAGCTTTCTTT
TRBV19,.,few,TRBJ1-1,CASSIEGRGNTEAFF,TGTGCCAGTAGTATAGAGGGCAGGGGGAACACTGAAGCTTTCTTT
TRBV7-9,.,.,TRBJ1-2,CASSKTVLGGYTF,TGTGCCAGCAGCAAAACAGTACTAGGGGGCTACACCTTC
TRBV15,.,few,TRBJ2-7,CATSRGGSVYEQYF,TGTGCCACCAGCAGAGGAGGCAGCGTTTACGAGCAGTACTTC
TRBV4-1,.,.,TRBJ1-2,CASSQDAGDGYTF,TGCGCCAGCAGCCAAGATGCGGGAGACGGCTACACCTTC
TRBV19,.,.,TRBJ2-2,CASSIGQGTNTGELFF,TGTGCCAGTAGTATTGGGCAGGGTACGAACACCGGGGAGCTGTTTTTT
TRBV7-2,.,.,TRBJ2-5,CASSLAGGRETQYF,TGTGCCAGCAGCTTAGCGGGGGGGCGGGAGACCCAGTACTTC
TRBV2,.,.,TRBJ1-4,CASSPRRGTATNEKLFF,TGTGCCAGCAGTCCCAGGCGGGGGACTGCAACTAATGAAAAACTGTTTTTT
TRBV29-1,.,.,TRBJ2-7,CSVEGAAKGLNYEQYF,TGCAGCGTTGAGGGGGCCGCGAAGGGGCTGAACTACGAGCAGTACTTC
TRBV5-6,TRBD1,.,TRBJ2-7,CASSDRDRGRYLDEQYF,TGTGCCAGCAGCGACCGGGACAGGGGGCGCTACCTGGACGAGCAGTACTTC
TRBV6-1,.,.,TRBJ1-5,CASSDNEGRNHNQPQHF,TGTGCCAGCAGTGATAACGAGGGCAGGAACCACAATCAGCCCCAGCATTTT
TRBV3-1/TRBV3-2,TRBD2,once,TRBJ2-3,CASSPTSGGATDTQYF,TGTGCCAGCAGCCCCACTAGCGGGGGGGCTACAGATACGCAGTATTTT
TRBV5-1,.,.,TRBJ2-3,CASSFDKGTQYF,TGCGCCAGCAGCTTTGATAAGGGGACGCAGTATTTT
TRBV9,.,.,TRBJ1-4,CASSVGGPNEKLFF,TGTGCCAGCAGCGTAGGGGGGCCTAATGAAAAACTGTTTTTT
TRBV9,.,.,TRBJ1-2,CASSVDSWSWGRIYGYTF,TGTGCCAGCAGCGTAGATAGTTGGTCATGGGGGCGAATCTATGGCTACACCTTC
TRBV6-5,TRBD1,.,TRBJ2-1,CASQGATSNEQFF,TGTGCCAGCCAGGGGGCGACTTCCAATGAGCAGTTCTTC
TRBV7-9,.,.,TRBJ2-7,CASSLSGDYEQYF,TGTGCCAGCAGCTTATCAGGGGACTACGAGCAGTACTTC